This is a list of T cell receptor beta chains from one sample in a study of vaccination and CD4 T cells after COVID-19. Their antigens remain unidentified. MiXCR, run by TCRdb on the PCR reads, gives a single entry per CDR3 protein. The sample yields about 6,900 distinct CDR3 sequences, 30% to 40% seen once. Sequencing input: CD4+ T cells from blood, cultured in vitro. Receptors were obtained from a human donor in good health. CDR3s include the opening cysteine and the closing phenylalanine or tryptophan. A D gene is named only where the DNA matches it firmly. Clone size, where shown, is once, few, many, or a class for clones that have expanded.

-,TRBV20-1,TRBJ2-3,-,TGCAGTGCTACCCTCCGGGCGGACTCCCGATGGCCAGATACGCAGTATTTT,CSATLRADSRWPDTQYF
few,TRBV7-3,TRBJ2-7,TRBD2,TGTGCCAGCAGCTTAACGTCTAGCGGCTACGAGCAGTACTTC,CASSLTSSGYEQYF
few,TRBV6-1,TRBJ1-5,-,TGTGCCAGCAGTGAAGCAGGGGGTGTCCATCAGCCCCAGCATTTT,CASSEAGGVHQPQHF
-,TRBV25-1,TRBJ1-6,-,TGTGCCAGCAAAGCCTCCTATAATTCACCCCTCCACTTT,CASKASYNSPLHF
-,TRBV5-4,TRBJ1-1,TRBD1,TGTGCCAGCAGCTTCAGGGGGACTGAAGCTTTCTTT,CASSFRGTEAFF
-,TRBV27,TRBJ2-1,TRBD2,TGTGCCAGCAGTACGACTAGCCGGAGCTCCTACAATGAGCAGTTCTTC,CASSTTSRSSYNEQFF
few,TRBV20-1,TRBJ1-1,TRBD1,TGCAGTGCTAGCCGCCGGGACAGGGGGACTGAAGCTTTCTTT,CSASRRDRGTEAFF
-,TRBV20-1,TRBJ1-6,TRBD1,TGCAGTGCTAGAGAGACAGGGGGCGCGAATTCACCCCTCCACTTT,CSARETGGANSPLHF
few,TRBV7-2,TRBJ1-2,TRBD1,TGTGCCAGCAGCTCAACCGGGACAGGGGGCAGGAATGGCTACACCTTC,CASSSTGTGGRNGYTF
-,TRBV27,TRBJ2-7,-,TGTGCCAGCAACTTACACGGGAGCTCCTACGAGCAGTACTTC,CASNLHGSSYEQYF
-,TRBV2,TRBJ2-5,TRBD1,TGTGCCAGCAGTGATAGGGACAGGGGATCAGAGACCCAGTACTTC,CASSDRDRGSETQYF
few,TRBV6-1,TRBJ2-1,TRBD1,TGTGCCAGCAGTGGTAACAGGGGCTCCCGCCCTGAAAGCTCCTACAATGAGCAGTTCTTC,CASSGNRGSRPESSYNEQFF
-,TRBV4-1,TRBJ1-6,-,TGCGCCAGCAGCTCCAAAGATAACGGACCGGATTCACCCCTCCACTTT,CASSSKDNGPDSPLHF
-,TRBV5-1,TRBJ2-7,TRBD2,TGCGCCAGCAGCTTGGGACTAGCGGGGCTTATGCGACCCTACGAGCAGTACTTC,CASSLGLAGLMRPYEQYF
-,TRBV19,TRBJ2-7,TRBD2,TGTGCCAGCAGTGCCCTAGCGGGAGGCTACGAGCAGTACTTC,CASSALAGGYEQYF
-,TRBV30,TRBJ1-6,-,TGTGCCTGGAGGGGGTATAATTCACCCCTCCACTTT,CAWRGYNSPLHF
few,TRBV28,TRBJ2-2,-,TGTGCCAGCATTAACAGGGAAAAGAACACCGGGGAGCTGTTTTTT,CASINREKNTGELFF
once,TRBV7-9,TRBJ2-1,-,TGTGCCAGCAGCTTGGACGAGACGCAGTTCTTC,CASSLDETQFF
-,TRBV4-2,TRBJ1-4,-,TGTGCCAGCAGCCAAGATGATGAAAAACTGTTTTTT,CASSQDDEKLFF
-,TRBV5-4,TRBJ1-1,-,TGTGCCAGCAGCGCCGACAGGAACACTGAAGCTTTCTTT,CASSADRNTEAFF
-,TRBV4-2,TRBJ1-6,-,TGTGCCAGCAGCCAAGAACCTCCTAGCTCCTATAATTCACCCCTCCACTTT,CASSQEPPSSYNSPLHF
few,TRBV7-3,TRBJ1-1,TRBD1,TGTGCCAGCAGCTACTCGGGACAGCTCACTGAAGCTTTCTTT,CASSYSGQLTEAFF
medium-sized,TRBV29-1,TRBJ2-3,-,TGCAGCGTTGCTAACAGCGACACAGATACGCAGTATTTT,CSVANSDTDTQYF
-,TRBV25-1,TRBJ2-3,TRBD2,TGTGCCAGCAGTGACCCTGGGGGGGTTTCGGATACGCAGTATTTT,CASSDPGGVSDTQYF
-,TRBV20-1,TRBJ2-1,-,TGCAGTGCTAGTCGTCCAGCGGGCATCTACAATGAGCAGTTCTTC,CSASRPAGIYNEQFF
-,TRBV7-2,TRBJ1-6,TRBD1,TGTGCCAACTTTGCCGGGGACAGCAATTCACCCCTCCACTTT,CANFAGDSNSPLHF
-,TRBV5-1,TRBJ2-5,-,TGCGCCAGCAGCTACTTGGAGGGGCCGAAGGAGACCCAGTACTTC,CASSYLEGPKETQYF
-,TRBV27,TRBJ2-7,TRBD2,TGTGCCAGCAGTGCCTGGGGGGGACTAGCATACGAGCAGTACTTC,CASSAWGGLAYEQYF
-,TRBV28,TRBJ1-5,TRBD1,TGTGCCAGTCGGACAGGGGCCGACAATCAGCCCCAGCATTTT,CASRTGADNQPQHF
-,TRBV6-2/TRBV6-3,TRBJ2-1,-,TGTGCCAGCAGTTACTCGATGGGCAGGACGTTCTACAATGAGCAGTTCTTC,CASSYSMGRTFYNEQFF
-,TRBV28,TRBJ1-2,-,TGTGCCAGCAGCCTTAGGGGCGGGGGGAATGGCTACACCTTC,CASSLRGGGNGYTF
few,TRBV20-1,TRBJ2-5,-,TGCAGTGCTAGTTCCGTAGGGATAGGGACCCAGTACTTC,CSASSVGIGTQYF
-,TRBV6-2/TRBV6-3,TRBJ2-7,TRBD1,TGTGCCAGCACCACTCAACAGGGGGTTTACGAGCAGTACTTC,CASTTQQGVYEQYF
-,TRBV4-3,TRBJ2-3,TRBD2,TGCGCCAGCAGCCAAGAACTAGCGGGAGGGCCCACAGATACGCAGTATTTT,CASSQELAGGPTDTQYF
few,TRBV28,TRBJ1-5,-,TGTGCCAGCAGTCCTTCACAGGGTTACCAGCCCCAGCATTTT,CASSPSQGYQPQHF
few,TRBV27,TRBJ2-1,-,TGTGCCAGCACCAGCGGAGGAAATGAGCAGTTCTTC,CASTSGGNEQFF
-,TRBV6-5,TRBJ2-2,-,TGTGCCAGCAGTTACTGGGTCTCCACCGGGGAGCTGTTTTTT,CASSYWVSTGELFF
once,TRBV6-2/TRBV6-3,TRBJ2-2,TRBD1,TGTGCCAGCAGGAGATCGGGACAGGGTGGTTCCGGGGAGCTGTTTTTT,CASRRSGQGGSGELFF
-,TRBV11-2,TRBJ2-1,-,TGTGCCAGCAGCCGCGACCTAGCCTACTACAATGAGCAGTTCTTC,CASSRDLAYYNEQFF
few,TRBV21-1,TRBJ1-5,-,TGTGCCAGCAGCAAAGAGCAGGAGGTAACAGAATTCAATCAGCCCCAGCATTTT,CASSKEQEVTEFNQPQHF